This T cell receptor (beta chain) was sequenced in a study of T cell responses to AZD1222 COVID-19 vaccine. The protocol was immunoSEQ multiplex PCR, while the TCRdb copy is restricted to in-frame clones and leaves out a portion. This table holds 95,000 to 150,000 clones, about nine tenths found once. V shed 4 bases and J shed 0 bases, with 15 bases lying between them. This CDR3 comprises 16 residues. Germline loops: CDR1 SGHTS, CDR2 YDEGEE. This specimen was peripheral blood, taken on day 0 of AZD1222 vaccination. This chain links TRBV5-8 with TRBJ2-3; no clear D gene. This receptor was identified in an adult in good health. CDR3 protein: CASSDRQVSSTDTQYF. The CDR3 DNA follows: TGTGCCAGCAGCGACCGTCAGGTGTCTAGCACAGATACGCAGTATTTT. The whole variable domain, filled in from reference TRBV5-8 and TRBJ2-3, reads EAGVTQSPTHLIKTRGQQATLRCSPISGHTSVYWYQQALGLGLQFLLWYDEGEERNRGNFPPRFSGRQFPNYSSELNVNALELEDSALYLCASSDRQVSSTDTQYFGPGTRLTVL.